The entry that follows covers one TCR beta chain sequence. This entry comes from a study of blood T cell repertoires in COVID-19. At the level of the study: The origin of the acute and convalescent COVID-19 samples was the United States, Italy and Spain.

Authors' analysis steps: The authors estimated nucleated cell counts from reference gene primer amplification. The assay was immunoSEQ multiplex PCR, and TCRdb's table has in-frame clones only and misses some. The DNA was the basis for D and trimming; V, J and clone size are from that table. The table lists fewer than 400,000 clones, approximately 86% of them singletons. V shed 3 bases and J shed 7 bases, with 18 bases lying between them. The CDR3 covers 15 residues. CDR1 and CDR2 (germline): MNHNS, SASEGT. The sample consisted of peripheral blood. This chain links TRBV6-1 with TRBJ2-5; no clear D gene. The TCR sequence derives from a human donor in a cohort sampled during active COVID-19. For the CDR3, the DNA is TGTGCCAGCAGTGACGACCCTCAGGTCCGATGGACCCAGTACTTC. Its protein is CASSDDPQVRWTQYF.